The 5 T cell receptor beta chains given below trace back to one sample, sequenced in a study of tumor-infiltrating lymphocytes in primary liver carcinoma. Extraction of RNA together with DNA used 20-30 mg of unsorted bulk tissue. Constant-region priming of roughly 500 ng total RNA yielded TCR beta cDNA. Three-round nested multiplex PCR performed with slightly modified ARM-PCR produced the TCR beta libraries. TRBV1-TRBV30 forward primers paired with a C-beta reverse primer were used in the first two PCR rounds, which ran roughly 9 cycles each. MiXCR, applied by TCRdb to the multiplex PCR reads, yields one record per CDR3 protein. The repertoire holds under 150,000 distinct CDR3 sequences, with around 70% as singletons. The sequenced material came from tumor-adjacent normal liver tissue. These receptors were obtained from a woman aged 55-75 years with primary liver carcinoma and hepatitis B virus infection.

To note about this clonotype: A clone one base away is much larger, so this may be a read error. The chain is built from TRBV28 and TRBJ2-7, with D hard to call. Trimming removed 7 bases from V and 0 bases from J, with 7 bases in between. Germline CDR1 and CDR2: MDHEN and SYDVKM. The CDR3 is 12 amino acids. Here the CDR3 reads CASNCYSYEQYF. CDR3 sequence (DNA): TGTGCCAGCAATTGCTACTCCTACGAGCAGTACTTC.

The chain combines TRBV20-1 with TRBJ1-1; 7 bases are a match to TRBD1. The CDR3 contains 16 residues. From germline, CDR1 is DFQATT and CDR2 SNEGSKA (reference sequence). V lost 6 bases and J lost 5; bases outside the gene matches: 18. The CDR3 coding sequence is TGCAGTGCCCACGGATGGGCAGGGACAGATGGGACTGAAGCTTTCTTT. Encoded protein: CSAHGWAGTDGTEAFF.

This clonotype has just one count. Being one base from a much bigger clone, this may be a read error. The CDR3 nucleotides are TGTGCCTGGGAGGGGACAGGGATCACTGGGGCCAACGTCATGACTTTC. This encodes CAWEGTGITGANVMTF. The gene calls are TRBV30 and TRBJ2-6; TRBD1 matches at 9 bases. This CDR3 is 16 amino acids long. The germline CDR1 and CDR2 sequences are GTSNPN and SVGIG (reference sequence).

This sequence joins TRBV6-6 and TRBJ1-6; TRBD1 matches 8 bases. CDR3 length equals 18 residues. Germline CDR1 and CDR2: MNHNY and SVGAGI (reference sequence). The V segment lost 2 bases and the J segment 8 bases; nucleotides outside the gene matches: 14. CDR3 protein: CASSYPVGDRRPYSPLHF. DNA of the CDR3: TGTGCCAGCAGTTACCCAGTAGGGGACAGGAGGCCTTATTCACCCCTCCACTTT.

Worth noting for this clonotype: At one of its ends the junction is not consistent with the germline gene, which may arise from a read error. J is TRBJ2-3 and V is TRBV11-2, with D perhaps TRBD1 or TRBD2 (5 bases each). Germline lookup yields CDR1 SGHAT and CDR2 FQNNGV. This CDR3 region has 17 residues. The CDR3, as DNA: TGTGCCAGCAGCTTAGGGCCTAGCCGGGCTATCACAGGTACGAAGTATTTT. It codes for CASSLGPSRAITGTKYF.